There are a few counts of the clone carrying this T cell receptor (beta chain). The antigen remains unidentified. The data were taken from a study of CD8 T cells in ankylosing spondylitis. Study-level results: A motif in TCR beta, a set of several highly homologous variants, appeared characteristic of ankylosing spondylitis blood. Certain motif variants had earlier appeared in reactive arthritis synovial fluid and blood.

Quantitative molecular-barcoded 5'-RACE generated the TCR beta libraries. TCRdb itself ran the 5' RACE reads through MiXCR, one entry per CDR3 protein. The sample carries under 950,000 distinct CDR3 sequences, under 20% recorded once. The V gene's germline CDR1 is SGHRS and CDR2 YFSETQ. The CDR3 has 19 amino acids. V shed 3 bases and J 0 bases; nucleotides not matched to a gene: 13. This clonotype was obtained from a male donor with ankylosing spondylitis. V is TRBV5-1 and J is TRBJ2-3; 10 positions agree with TRBD2. The source material was blood, either unsorted or a sorted T cell fraction (not recorded which). The CDR3 protein is CASSSRKTSGSASTDTQYF. CDR3 sequence (DNA): TGCGCCAGCAGCTCCAGGAAGACTAGCGGGTCCGCTAGCACAGATACGCAGTATTTT.